The table lists the clone carrying this T cell receptor (beta chain) with a count of one. The data derive from a study of blood T cell repertoires in COVID-19. Original processing methods: Amplifying reference gene primers gave estimates of nucleated cell counts. Clones were read by immunoSEQ multiplex PCR, and TCRdb kept only the in-frame ones, dropping some. That table supplies the V and J calls and clone size; D and trimming were determined from the DNA. The sample contains 200,000 to 250,000 clones, 65% to 90% of which appear only once. The CDR3 totals 16 residues. With V trimmed by 4 bases and J by 4 bases, 6 bases remained unmatched. The germline CDR1 and CDR2 sequences are SEHNR and FQNEAQ (reference sequence).

This chain uses TRBV7-9 with TRBJ2-6; 8 positions agree with TRBD1. This clonotype was obtained from a man between 35 and 55 years old who had recovered from COVID-19. The sequencing input was PBMCs or T cells enriched from blood (not recorded which). CDR3 nucleotide sequence: TGTGCCAGCAGCTCGTCGACAGGGGCAGGGGCCAACGTCCTGACTTTC. This encodes CASSSSTGAGANVLTF.